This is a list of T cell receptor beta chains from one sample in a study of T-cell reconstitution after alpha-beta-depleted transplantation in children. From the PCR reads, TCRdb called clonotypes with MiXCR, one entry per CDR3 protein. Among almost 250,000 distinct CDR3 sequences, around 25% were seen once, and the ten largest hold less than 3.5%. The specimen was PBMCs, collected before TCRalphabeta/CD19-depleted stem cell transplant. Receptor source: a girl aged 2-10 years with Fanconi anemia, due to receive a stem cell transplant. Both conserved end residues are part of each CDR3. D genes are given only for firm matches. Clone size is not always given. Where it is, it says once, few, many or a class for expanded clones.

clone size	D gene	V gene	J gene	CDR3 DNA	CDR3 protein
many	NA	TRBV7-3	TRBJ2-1	TGTGCCAGCAGCTTATCCAGTATCTACAATGAGCAGTTCTTC	CASSLSSIYNEQFF
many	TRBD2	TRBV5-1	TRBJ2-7	TGCGCCAGCAACCCGGGACTAGTAGAGTACGAGCAGTACTTC	CASNPGLVEYEQYF
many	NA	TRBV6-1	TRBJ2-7	TGTGCCAGCAGCGGAAGGACAGACTCAAGCTCCTACGAGCAGTACTTC	CASSGRTDSSSYEQYF
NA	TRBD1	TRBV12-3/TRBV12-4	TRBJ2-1	TGTGCCAGCAGTATCCGGGACAGGGGGCCCTGGGGGCAGTTCTTC	CASSIRDRGPWGQFF
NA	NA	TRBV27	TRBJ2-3	TGTGCCAGCAGTTTATCGAAGTCCTATACGCAGTATTTT	CASSLSKSYTQYF
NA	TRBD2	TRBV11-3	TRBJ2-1	TGTGCCAGCAGCCTACTAGCGGGGGAGGGCAATGAGCAGTTCTTC	CASSLLAGEGNEQFF
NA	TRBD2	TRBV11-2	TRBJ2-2	TGTGCCAGCAGCTTTTGGGGCCGTTTGCGGGAGGGAAACGGGGAGCTGTTTTTT	CASSFWGRLREGNGELFF
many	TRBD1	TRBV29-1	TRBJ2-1	TGCAGCGTTGGGGGGGACAGGGATCAAAATGAGCAGTTCTTC	CSVGGDRDQNEQFF
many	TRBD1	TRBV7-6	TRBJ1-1	TGTGCCAGCAGCTTTCTAGGACAGGGGAACACTGAAGCTTTCTTT	CASSFLGQGNTEAFF
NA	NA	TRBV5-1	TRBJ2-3	TGCGCCAGCAGCTGGGACCTCCGCACAGATACGCAGTATTTT	CASSWDLRTDTQYF
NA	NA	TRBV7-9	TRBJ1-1	TGTGCCAGCAGCGGGTATGCGGACACTGAAGCTTTCTTT	CASSGYADTEAFF
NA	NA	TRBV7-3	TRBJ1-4	TGTGCCAGCAGCTTGGGGGTTGGAGAAAAACTGTTTTTT	CASSLGVGEKLFF
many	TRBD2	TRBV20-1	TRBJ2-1	TGCAGTGCTAATGACAGCGGGAGTTCCTACAATGAGCAGTTCTTC	CSANDSGSSYNEQFF
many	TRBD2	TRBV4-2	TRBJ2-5	TGTGCCAGCAGCCTGGAGTTAGCGGGAGAAGAGACCCAGTACTTC	CASSLELAGEETQYF
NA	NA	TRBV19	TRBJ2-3	TGTGCCAGTAGTATCGTCCGTCCAGATACGCAGTATTTT	CASSIVRPDTQYF